What follows are 26 T cell receptor beta chains derived from one specimen sequenced in a study. Clones were read by immunoSEQ multiplex PCR, and TCRdb kept only the in-frame ones, dropping some. The table lists around 54,000 clones, 85% to 95% of them singletons. Sequenced: PBMCs. The receptors were sampled from a middle-aged man with rheumatoid arthritis.

This sequence joins TRBV3-1 (or the pseudogene TRBV3-2) and TRBJ1-2, with TRBD1 as a possible D gene (5 bases). The CDR3 totals 12 residues. V was shortened by 4 bases and J by 6 bases, with 9 bases between the two germline ends. Germline V gene data show CDR1 as LGHDT and CDR2 as YNNKEL (reference sequence). The CDR3 region is CASSLGTNGYTF. The CDR3 bases are TGTGCCAGCAGCCTTGGGACGAATGGCTACACCTTC.

This clone is a singleton in its sample. The rearrangement uses TRBV15 and TRBJ1-5; D remains ambiguous. Trimming took off 4 bases at V and 0 bases at J, with 7 bases between the two ends. The CDR3 is 14 amino acids. CDR1 and CDR2 (germline): LNHNV, YYDKDF (reference sequence). The chain's CDR3 is CATSTRYSNQPQHF. Here the CDR3 DNA reads TGTGCCACCAGCACGAGATATAGCAATCAGCCCCAGCATTTT.

In its sample, this clone was seen once. This chain links TRBV10-3 with TRBJ2-7; D possibly corresponds to TRBD2 (5 bases). Germline CDR1 reads ENHRY; CDR2 reads SYGVKD. The CDR3 runs 14 residues. With 4 bases removed from V and 5 bases from J, the gap between germline ends came to 15 bases. The CDR3 sequence: CAISAGRRADEQYF. Here the CDR3 DNA reads TGTGCCATCAGTGCAGGACGGCGGGCGGACGAGCAGTACTTC.

This chain joins TRBV7-3 and TRBJ1-1; D ambiguous. Germline V gene lookup returns CDR1 SGHTA and CDR2 FQGTGA. This CDR3 has 13 amino acids. V was trimmed by 0 bases and J by 2 bases, leaving 4 bases between them. The DNA of the CDR3 is TGTGCCAGCAGCTTAACCGATAACACTGAAGCTTTCTTT. Translating it yields CASSLTDNTEAFF.

The genes are TRBV6-5 and TRBJ1-1; 9 positions match TRBD1. Germline CDR1 MNHEY, CDR2 SVGAGI. This CDR3 comprises 13 residues. V was clipped by 10 bases and J by 3 bases; unmatched bases: 6. This chain's CDR3 is CATRQGGYTEAFF. The CDR3 DNA reads as TGTGCCACCCGACAGGGGGGCTACACTGAAGCTTTCTTT.

This sequence joins TRBV5-1 and TRBJ2-1, with D possibly matching TRBD1 (5 bases). The CDR3 contains 14 residues. V lost 1 base and J lost 5, with 10 bases in between. CDR1 is SGHRS, CDR2 YFSETQ, per germline. The CDR3 protein is CASSLQGFHNEQFF. The CDR3, as DNA: TGCGCCAGCAGCTTGCAGGGTTTTCACAATGAGCAGTTCTTC.

For the CDR3, the DNA is TGTGCCACCAGTGATTCCAGACAGGGCAATCAGCCCCAGCATTTT. Protein: CATSDSRQGNQPQHF. The chain recombines TRBV24-1 with TRBJ1-5; a possible D gene is TRBD1 (6 bases). Trimming left V 2 bases short and J 2 bases short, with 9 bases between. Germline loops: CDR1 KGHDR, CDR2 SFDVKD. CDR3 size: 15 residues.

This chain joins TRBV4-3 and TRBJ1-6; tentative D call: TRBD1 (6 bases). CDR1 LGHNA and CDR2 YSLEER come from the germline V gene. Trimming removed 1 base from V and 6 bases from J, with 16 bases in between. There are 17 residues in the CDR3. CDR3 in amino acids: CASSQVSGGPSNSPLHF. The CDR3 nucleotides are TGCGCCAGCAGCCAAGTTTCGGGGGGGCCTAGTAATTCACCCCTCCACTTT.

The genes are TRBV28 and TRBJ2-7, with 9 bases identical to TRBD1. The CDR3 is made up of 14 amino acids. Trimming removed 3 bases from V and 2 bases from J; junction bases left unmatched: 2. Per the germline V gene, CDR1 is MDHEN and CDR2 is SYDVKM. CDR3 sequence (DNA): TGTGCCAGCAGTTTGGGACAGGGCCCCTACGAGCAGTACTTC. This codes for CASSLGQGPYEQYF.

The chain recombines TRBV5-1 with TRBJ1-5, with TRBD1 matching over 8 bases. CDR3 length: 15 residues. Trimming cost V 0 bases and J 7 bases; bases outside gene matches: 6. CDR1 and CDR2 (germline): SGHRS, YFSETQ. Here the CDR3 DNA reads TGCGCCAGCAGCTTGGGTGGACAGGGCGGACAGCCCCAGCATTTT. Amino acid sequence: CASSLGGQGGQPQHF.

The genes are TRBV7-2 and TRBJ1-3; D remains unclear. The CDR3 sequence is 16 residues long. Trimming removed 1 base from V and 0 bases from J, with 10 bases in between. Germline CDR1 SGHTA, CDR2 FQGNSA. The CDR3 here is CASSLEAGYSGNTIYF. CDR3 in DNA: TGTGCCAGCAGCTTAGAAGCCGGGTACTCTGGAAACACCATATATTTT. Looking up the rest from reference TRBV7-2 and TRBJ1-3 gives the full variable domain: GAGVSQSPSNKVTEKGKDVELRCDPISGHTALYWYRQSLGQGLEFLIYFQGNSAPDKSGLPSDRFSAERTGGSVSTLTIQRTQQEDSAVYLCASSLEAGYSGNTIYFGEGSWLTVV.

The chain uses TRBV7-9 and TRBJ2-7; possibly TRBD1 for D (5 bases). Germline assignment: CDR1 SEHNR and CDR2 FQNEAQ (reference sequence). V lost 2 bases to trimming and J lost 7 bases, with 12 bases between them. The CDR3 runs to 13 residues. In nucleotides, the CDR3 is TGTGCCAGCAGCTTACAGGGCCGCCGGGAGCAGTACTTC. Translating gives CASSLQGRREQYF.

The chain employs TRBV9 and TRBJ2-7; 7 bases match TRBD1. Germline trimming cut 4 bases from V and 3 bases from J; bases unmatched to any gene: 10. The CDR3 is 15 amino acids. Germline CDR1 SGDLS, CDR2 YYNGEE. Here the CDR3 DNA reads TGTGCCAGCAGCCAAGGGGGTACAGGGGTCTACGAGCAGTACTTC. Residues: CASSQGGTGVYEQYF.

This chain joins TRBV2 and TRBJ2-5; the D call may be TRBD1 or TRBD2 (5 bases each). The germline V gene encodes CDR1 SNHLY and CDR2 FYNNEI. V shed 5 bases and J shed 1 base, with 14 bases lying between them. The CDR3 runs to 15 residues. The CDR3 region is CASSRDANIQETQYF. The DNA for the CDR3 is TGTGCCAGCAGTCGGGACGCGAATATCCAAGAGACCCAGTACTTC.

This chain uses TRBV6-5 with TRBJ2-7; D is perhaps TRBD1 or TRBD2 (5 bases each). Germline V lookup: CDR1 MNHEY, CDR2 SVGAGI. V was cut by 0 bases and J by 3 bases, with 12 bases left in between. The CDR3 covers 15 residues. Written as DNA, the CDR3 is TGTGCCAGCAGTTACTCTGAGGGGTCCCACTACGAGCAGTACTTC. Translation gives CASSYSEGSHYEQYF.

This chain joins TRBV9 and TRBJ2-1, with D maybe TRBD1 (6 bases). Germline lookup yields CDR1 SGDLS and CDR2 YYNGEE. Trimming pared 2 bases from V and 4 bases from J, leaving 10 bases between. CDR3 size: 14 residues. Here the CDR3 reads CASSVSGQYNEQFF. The CDR3 bases are TGTGCCAGCAGCGTTTCAGGACAGTACAATGAGCAGTTCTTC.

The chain combines TRBV3-1 (or the pseudogene TRBV3-2) with TRBJ1-5; no clear D. Germline CDR1 is LGHDT and CDR2 is YNNKEL (reference sequence). Trimming cost V 3 bases and J 4 bases, with 7 bases left between them. This CDR3 comprises 13 residues. As DNA, the CDR3 is TGTGCCAGCAGCCACGGAGCGAATCAGCCCCAGCATTTT. This translates into CASSHGANQPQHF.

This rearrangement joins TRBV6-5 to TRBJ2-7; 11 bases match TRBD1. The CDR3 runs to 15 residues. V lost 6 bases, J lost 5 bases, and 9 bases stayed unmatched. The germline V gene encodes CDR1 MNHEY and CDR2 SVGAGI. The CDR3 DNA sequence: TGTGCCAGCAGCCCAGGACAGGGGGCAAGGAACGAGCAGTACTTC. Its protein is CASSPGQGARNEQYF.

The CDR3 DNA follows: TGTGCCAGCAGCTTGCAGGGGGCGCCTTATGAAAAACTGTTTTTT. Protein sequence: CASSLQGAPYEKLFF. The chain has TRBV7-2 and TRBJ1-4, with 8 positions matching TRBD1. Per the germline V gene, CDR1 is SGHTA and CDR2 is FQGNSA. The CDR3 contains 15 residues. V lost 3 bases to trimming and J lost 6 bases; unmatched junction nucleotides: 6.

This chain uses TRBV5-1 with TRBJ2-3; D may be TRBD2 (5 bases). CDR3 size: 15 residues. V was trimmed by 0 bases and J by 2 bases, leaving 10 bases between them. The V gene's germline CDR1 is SGHRS and CDR2 YFSETQ. The CDR3 loop reads CASSLGGDFTDTQYF. CDR3 bases: TGCGCCAGCAGCTTGGGGGGAGACTTCACAGATACGCAGTATTTT. Based on the CDR3 plus reference TRBV5-1 and TRBJ2-3, the full variable domain is KAGVTQTPRYLIKTRGQQVTLSCSPISGHRSVSWYQQTPGQGLQFLFEYFSETQRNKGNFPGRFSGRQFSNSRSEMNVSTLELGDSALYLCASSLGGDFTDTQYFGPGTRLTVL.

V gene TRBV28 combines with J gene TRBJ1-5; no clear D gene. This CDR3 region has 15 residues. The V end lost 8 bases, the J end lost 0 bases, and 14 bases lay between the germline ends. Germline CDR1 is MDHEN and CDR2 is SYDVKM. The CDR3 nucleotides read TGTGCCAGCGGCCCCGGGATCAATAGCAATCAGCCCCAGCATTTT. It yields the protein CASGPGINSNQPQHF.

This chain uses TRBV28 with TRBJ2-3; D might be TRBD2 (6 bases). Per the germline V gene, CDR1 is MDHEN and CDR2 is SYDVKM. This CDR3 spans 16 amino acids. The V gene lost 6 bases and the J gene lost 4 bases, with 20 bases spanning the gap. In DNA form, the CDR3 reads TGTGCCAGCAGCCCCCGAGCGGCGGGGCGGGCAGATACGCAGTATTTT. It is translated as CASSPRAAGRADTQYF.

This chain joins TRBV5-1 and TRBJ2-7; TRBD2 is a possible D gene (6 bases). The ends were cut back, 4 bases at V and 0 bases at J, with 14 bases in the middle. The CDR3 loop spans 15 amino acids. Germline CDR1 SGHRS, CDR2 YFSETQ. CDR3 nucleotide sequence: TGCGCCAGCAGCATCGGGACTGCCAACTCCTACGAGCAGTACTTC. It codes for CASSIGTANSYEQYF.

The chain recombines TRBV18 with TRBJ1-1; 7 nucleotides line up with TRBD1. Trimming at V came to 1 base and at J to 0 bases, leaving 8 bases not matched to a gene. The CDR3 length is 17 residues. Germline CDR1 KGHSH, CDR2 LQKENI. CDR3 sequence reads: CASSPQRQGGMNTEAFF. DNA for the CDR3: TGTGCCAGCTCACCACAAAGACAGGGAGGTATGAACACTGAAGCTTTCTTT.

The chain employs TRBV7-9 and TRBJ2-1, with 11 bases lining up with TRBD2. Trimming at V came to 2 bases and at J to 8 bases, leaving 5 bases not matched to a gene. There are 15 residues in the CDR3. Germline V CDR1 and CDR2: SEHNR, FQNEAQ (reference sequence). The CDR3 loop is CASSLTRLAGHEQFF. The DNA for the CDR3 is TGTGCCAGCAGCTTAACGCGACTAGCGGGGCATGAGCAGTTCTTC.

The chain combines TRBV6-4 with TRBJ2-7; 8 nucleotides line up with TRBD2. This CDR3 has 14 residues. The J segment lost 7 bases and the V segment lost 4 bases, leaving 9 bases of the junction unmatched. From germline, CDR1 is MRHNA and CDR2 SNTAGT. This chain's CDR3 is CASSADSRGGEQYF. For the CDR3, the DNA is TGTGCCAGCAGTGCGGACTCCCGGGGGGGGGAGCAGTACTTC.